This T cell receptor beta chain was observed in a study of CD8+ T cells in alopecia areata. This clone was seen once. It was cDNA, reverse transcribed from extracted RNA, that served as the sequencing template. TCRdb's copy holds only in-frame clones and misses some; the assay was immunoSEQ multiplex PCR. Among around 190,000 clones listed, around 66% were seen once. The sample's treatment: oral pan-JAK inhibitor, 5-10 mg twice daily. Peripheral blood, together with lesional scalp punch biopsies, was collected from alopecia areata patients. This clonotype was obtained from a human donor with alopecia areata. The sequencing used CD4+ T cells sorted from blood, collected at week 4, from a patient treated with tofacitinib.

The CDR3 loop is CASSLTVKETQYF. In DNA form, the CDR3 reads TGCGCCAGCAGCTTGACAGTTAAAGAGACCCAGTACTTC. The chain joins TRBV4-3 to TRBJ2-5; the D gene is possibly TRBD1 (5 bases). There are 13 residues in the CDR3. V lost 5 bases and J 3 bases, leaving 10 bases between the germline ends. CDR1 is LGHNA, CDR2 YSLEER, per germline.